This T cell receptor beta chain was obtained from a study of shared clonotypes between healthy human individuals. Naive CD8 populations comprised CD45RO-negative cells positively selected for CCR7, excluding terminally differentiated effector memory CD45RA+ cells. The data were produced by immunoSEQ multiplex PCR, yet TCRdb's version contains in-frame clones alone and is incomplete. The table records some 1,900,000 clones, about 95% of them present only once. The clonotype was recovered from a man between 18 and 35 years old in good health. The specimen sequenced was naive CD8+ T cells sorted from blood.

CDR3 in DNA: TGTGCCAGCAGTGAATTATCCGGGCAGGAGGGAAATGAAAAACTGTTTTTT. Translating gives CASSELSGQEGNEKLFF. The rearrangement uses TRBV6-1 and TRBJ1-4; no reliable D call. The CDR3 length is 17 residues. Germline loops: CDR1 MNHNS, CDR2 SASEGT. V dropped 2 bases and J dropped 5 bases, with 18 bases sitting between them.